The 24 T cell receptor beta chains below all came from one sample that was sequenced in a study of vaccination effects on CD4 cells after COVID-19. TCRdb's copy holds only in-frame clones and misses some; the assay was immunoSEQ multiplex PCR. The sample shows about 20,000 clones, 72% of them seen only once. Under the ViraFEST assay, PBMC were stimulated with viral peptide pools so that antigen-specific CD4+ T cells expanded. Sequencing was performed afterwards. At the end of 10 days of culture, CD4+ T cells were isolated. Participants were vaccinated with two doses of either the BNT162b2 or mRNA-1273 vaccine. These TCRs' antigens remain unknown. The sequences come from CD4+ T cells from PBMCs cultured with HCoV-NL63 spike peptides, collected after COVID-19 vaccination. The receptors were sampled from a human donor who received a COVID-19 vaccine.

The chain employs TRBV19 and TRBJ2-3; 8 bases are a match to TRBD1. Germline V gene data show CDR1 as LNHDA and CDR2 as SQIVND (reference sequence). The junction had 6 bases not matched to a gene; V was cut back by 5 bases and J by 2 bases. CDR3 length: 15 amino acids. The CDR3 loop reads CASSPWTGNTDTQYF. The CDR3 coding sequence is TGTGCCAGTAGTCCCTGGACAGGGAACACAGATACGCAGTATTTT.

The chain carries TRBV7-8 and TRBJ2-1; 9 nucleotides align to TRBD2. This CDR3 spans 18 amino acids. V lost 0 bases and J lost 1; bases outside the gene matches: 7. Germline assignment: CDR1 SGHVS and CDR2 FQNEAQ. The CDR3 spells CASSLASSGGTSYNEQFF. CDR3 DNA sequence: TGTGCCAGCAGCTTAGCAAGTAGCGGGGGTACTTCCTACAATGAGCAGTTCTTC.

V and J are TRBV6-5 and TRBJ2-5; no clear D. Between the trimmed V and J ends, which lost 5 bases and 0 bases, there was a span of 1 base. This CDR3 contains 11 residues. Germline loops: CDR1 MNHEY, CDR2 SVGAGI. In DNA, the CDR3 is TGTGCCAGCAGTAACCAAGAGACCCAGTACTTC. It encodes CASSNQETQYF.

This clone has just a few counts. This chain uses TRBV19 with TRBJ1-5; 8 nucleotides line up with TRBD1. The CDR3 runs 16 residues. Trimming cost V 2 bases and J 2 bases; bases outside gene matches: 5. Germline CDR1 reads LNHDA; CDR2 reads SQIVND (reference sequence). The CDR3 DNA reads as TGTGCCAGTAGTATATTAGAGACAGGGGGCAATCAGCCCCAGCATTTT. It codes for CASSILETGGNQPQHF.

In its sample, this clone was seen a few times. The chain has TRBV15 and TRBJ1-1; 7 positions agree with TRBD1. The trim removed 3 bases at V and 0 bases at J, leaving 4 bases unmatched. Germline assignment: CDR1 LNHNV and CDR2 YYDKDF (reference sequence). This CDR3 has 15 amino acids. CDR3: CATSSGDRMNTEAFF. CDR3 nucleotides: TGTGCCACCAGCAGCGGGGACAGAATGAACACTGAAGCTTTCTTT.

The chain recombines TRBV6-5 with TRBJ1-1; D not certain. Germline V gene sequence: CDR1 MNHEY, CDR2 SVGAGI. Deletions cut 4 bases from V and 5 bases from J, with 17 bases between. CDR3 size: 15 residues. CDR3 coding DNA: TGTGCCAGCAGTTCCACGGCCCCTGGGCGAACTGAAGCTTTCTTT. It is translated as CASSSTAPGRTEAFF.

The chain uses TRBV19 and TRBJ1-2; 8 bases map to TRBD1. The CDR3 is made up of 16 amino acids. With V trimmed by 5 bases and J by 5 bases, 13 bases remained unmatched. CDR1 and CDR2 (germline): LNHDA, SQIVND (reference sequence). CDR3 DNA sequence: TGTGCCAGTAGTCCGAAGACAGGGGTTATTGAGTATGGCTACACCTTC. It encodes CASSPKTGVIEYGYTF.

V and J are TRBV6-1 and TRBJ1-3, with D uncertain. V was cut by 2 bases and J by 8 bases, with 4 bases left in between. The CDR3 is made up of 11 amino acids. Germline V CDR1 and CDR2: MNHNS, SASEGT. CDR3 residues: CASSERDTIYF. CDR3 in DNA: TGTGCCAGCAGTGAAAGGGACACCATATATTTT.

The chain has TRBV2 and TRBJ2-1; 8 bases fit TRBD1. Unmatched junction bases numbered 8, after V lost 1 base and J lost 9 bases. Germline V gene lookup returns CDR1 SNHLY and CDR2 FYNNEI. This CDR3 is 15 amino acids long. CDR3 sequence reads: CASSEVRSTGGEQFF. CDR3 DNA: TGTGCCAGCAGTGAAGTCCGGAGCACAGGGGGTGAGCAGTTCTTC.

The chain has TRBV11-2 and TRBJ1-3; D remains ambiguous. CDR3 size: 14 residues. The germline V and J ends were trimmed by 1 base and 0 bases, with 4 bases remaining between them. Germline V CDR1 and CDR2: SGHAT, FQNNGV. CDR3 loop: CASSLVGSGNTIYF. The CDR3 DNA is TGTGCCAGCAGCTTAGTTGGCTCTGGAAACACCATATATTTT.

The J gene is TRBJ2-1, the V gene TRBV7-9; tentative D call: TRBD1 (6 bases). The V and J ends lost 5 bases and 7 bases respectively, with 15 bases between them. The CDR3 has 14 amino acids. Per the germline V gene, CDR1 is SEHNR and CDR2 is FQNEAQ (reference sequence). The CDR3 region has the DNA TGTGCCAGCAGCCCCCGGACAGAAGTGAATGAGCAGTTCTTC. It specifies CASSPRTEVNEQFF. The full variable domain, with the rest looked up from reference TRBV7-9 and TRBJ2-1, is DTGVSQNPRHKITKRGQNVTFRCDPISEHNRLYWYRQTLGQGPEFLTYFQNEAQLEKSRLLSDRFSAERPKGSFSTLEIQRTEQGDSAMYLCASSPRTEVNEQFFGPGTRLTVL.

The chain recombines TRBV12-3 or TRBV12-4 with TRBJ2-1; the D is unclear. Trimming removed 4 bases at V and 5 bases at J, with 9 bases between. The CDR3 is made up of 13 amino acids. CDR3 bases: TGTGCCAGCAGTTGGAGAGTGCACAATGAGCAGTTCTTC. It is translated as CASSWRVHNEQFF.

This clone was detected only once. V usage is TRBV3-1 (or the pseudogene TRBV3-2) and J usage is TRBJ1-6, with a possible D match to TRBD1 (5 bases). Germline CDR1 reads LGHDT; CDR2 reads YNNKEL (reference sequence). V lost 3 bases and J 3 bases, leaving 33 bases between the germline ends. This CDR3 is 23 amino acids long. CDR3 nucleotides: TGTGCCAGCAGCCAGGTATCCATGGCTAGGCAGGGTGGTTTGTCTATCTATAATTCACCCCTCCACTTT. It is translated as CASSQVSMARQGGLSIYNSPLHF.

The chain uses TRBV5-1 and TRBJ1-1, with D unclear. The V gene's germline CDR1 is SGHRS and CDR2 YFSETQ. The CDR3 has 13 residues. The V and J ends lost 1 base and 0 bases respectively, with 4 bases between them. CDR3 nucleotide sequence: TGCGCCAGCAGCTTGTATGTGAACACTGAAGCTTTCTTT. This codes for CASSLYVNTEAFF.

CDR3 sequence (DNA): TGTGCCAGCACCATGGGGGACGCTAGGGGCACTGAAGCTTTCTTT. Protein: CASTMGDARGTEAFF. The chain employs TRBV5-6 and TRBJ1-1, with TRBD1 as a possible D gene (5 bases). The CDR3 consists of 15 residues. Germline V gives CDR1 SGHDT, CDR2 YYEEEE. Deletions cut 6 bases from V and 4 bases from J, with 19 bases between.

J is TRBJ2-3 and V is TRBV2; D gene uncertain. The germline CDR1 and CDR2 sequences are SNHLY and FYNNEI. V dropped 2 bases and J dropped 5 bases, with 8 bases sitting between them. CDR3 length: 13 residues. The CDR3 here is CASSEINGDTQYF. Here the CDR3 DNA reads TGTGCCAGCAGTGAAATTAATGGAGATACGCAGTATTTT. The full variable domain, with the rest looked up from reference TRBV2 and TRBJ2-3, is EPEVTQTPSHQVTQMGQEVILRCVPISNHLYFYWYRQILGQKVEFLVSFYNNEISEKSEIFDDQFSVERPDGSNFTLKIRSTKLEDSAMYFCASSEINGDTQYFGPGTRLTVL.

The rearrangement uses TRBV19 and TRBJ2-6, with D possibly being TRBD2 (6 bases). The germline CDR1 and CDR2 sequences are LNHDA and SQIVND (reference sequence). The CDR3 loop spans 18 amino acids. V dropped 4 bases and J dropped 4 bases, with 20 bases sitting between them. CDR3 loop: CASSRGDVILGGANVLTF. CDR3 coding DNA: TGTGCCAGTAGTAGGGGGGATGTGATCCTGGGAGGGGCCAACGTCCTGACTTTC.

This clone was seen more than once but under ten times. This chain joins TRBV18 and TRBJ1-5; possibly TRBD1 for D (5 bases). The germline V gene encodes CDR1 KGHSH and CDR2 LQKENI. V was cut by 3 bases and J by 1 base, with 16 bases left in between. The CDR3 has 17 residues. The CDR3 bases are TGTGCCAGCTCACCGGCTGGGGGGACCGGCAGCAATCAGCCCCAGCATTTT. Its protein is CASSPAGGTGSNQPQHF.

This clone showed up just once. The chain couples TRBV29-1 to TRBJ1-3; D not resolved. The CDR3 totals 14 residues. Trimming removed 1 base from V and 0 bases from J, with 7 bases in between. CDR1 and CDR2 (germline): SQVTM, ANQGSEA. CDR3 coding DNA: TGCAGCGTTGAAGGCGGCGGCTCTGGAAACACCATATATTTT. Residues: CSVEGGGSGNTIYF.

The CDR3: CASSYRDRGTEAFF. CDR3 DNA sequence: TGCGCCAGCAGTTACCGGGACAGGGGAACTGAAGCTTTCTTT. This sequence joins TRBV5-1 and TRBJ1-1, with 10 nucleotides matching TRBD1. CDR3 length: 14 residues. V trimming: 5 bases; J trimming: 5 bases; junction bases outside the gene matches: 6. The V gene's germline CDR1 is SGHRS and CDR2 YFSETQ.

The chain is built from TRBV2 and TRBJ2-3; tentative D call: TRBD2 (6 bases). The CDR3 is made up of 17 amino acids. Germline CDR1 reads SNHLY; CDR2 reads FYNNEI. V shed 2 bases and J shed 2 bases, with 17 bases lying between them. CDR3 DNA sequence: TGTGCCAGCAGTGAATTCGGATGGCGGGGAACCACAGATACGCAGTATTTT. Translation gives CASSEFGWRGTTDTQYF.

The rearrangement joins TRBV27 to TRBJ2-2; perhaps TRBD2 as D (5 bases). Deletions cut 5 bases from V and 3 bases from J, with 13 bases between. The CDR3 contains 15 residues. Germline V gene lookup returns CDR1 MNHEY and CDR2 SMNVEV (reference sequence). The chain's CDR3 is CASSQRVGYTGELFF. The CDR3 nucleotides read TGTGCCAGCAGTCAGAGGGTCGGGTACACCGGGGAGCTGTTTTTT.

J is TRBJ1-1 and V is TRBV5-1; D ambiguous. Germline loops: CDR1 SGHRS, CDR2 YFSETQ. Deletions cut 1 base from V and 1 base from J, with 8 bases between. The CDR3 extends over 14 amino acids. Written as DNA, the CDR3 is TGCGCCAGCAGCTTGAACCCTCCGAACACTGAAGCTTTCTTT. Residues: CASSLNPPNTEAFF. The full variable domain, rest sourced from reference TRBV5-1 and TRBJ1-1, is KAGVTQTPRYLIKTRGQQVTLSCSPISGHRSVSWYQQTPGQGLQFLFEYFSETQRNKGNFPGRFSGRQFSNSRSEMNVSTLELGDSALYLCASSLNPPNTEAFFGQGTRLTVV.

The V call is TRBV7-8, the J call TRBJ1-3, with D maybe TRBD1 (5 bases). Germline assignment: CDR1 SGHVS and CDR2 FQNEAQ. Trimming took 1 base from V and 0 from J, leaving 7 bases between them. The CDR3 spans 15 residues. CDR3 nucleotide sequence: TGTGCCAGCAGCTTAGAGGGGTCCTCTGGAAACACCATATATTTT. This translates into CASSLEGSSGNTIYF.